What follows describes a single T cell receptor (beta chain). Germline-derived CDR1 and CDR2 are SGDLS and YYNGEE. The ends lost 2 bases at V and 1 base at J; junction bases unmatched: 1. This CDR3 is 15 amino acids long. These data belong to a study of naive and memory T cell subsets. The beta constant-region primer was an equimolar mix of two oligonucleotides covering TRBC1 and TRBC2. The ligated cDNA underwent four PCR rounds using SP2 and nested alpha and beta constant-region primers. Each CDR3 protein is one row after TCRdb ran MiXCR on the UMI-ligation and nested PCR reads. The data hold 85,000 or so distinct CDR3 sequences, with 9% observed a single time.

The rearrangement joins TRBV9 to TRBJ1-5; 9 nucleotides line up with TRBD1. The sequence derives from a human donor in good health. Sequencing was done on a sample of naive CD8+ T cells from blood. The CDR3, as DNA: TGTGCCAGCAGCGTCGGGACAGGGAGCAATCAGCCCCAGCATTTT. Amino acids: CASSVGTGSNQPQHF.